This TCR beta chain was sequenced for a study of regulatory T cells in long-lasting Graves disease. Broader study findings: Among samples with persistent disease, TRBV28, TRBJ1-2 and TRBJ2-5 were favored.

The time point: persistent/refractory GD, antithyroid drugs over 5 years with positive TRAb. Preparation of the TCR library used RNA extracted from PBMCs. In its sample, this clonotype was seen a few times. The antigen is not known. This CDR3 comprises 17 residues. Germline loops: CDR1 SGDLS, CDR2 YYNGEE. J was trimmed by 5 bases and V by 3 bases; bases with no gene match: 8. In building TCR beta libraries, iRepertoire HTBI primers were used together with Arm-PCR of CDR3 regions. Each CDR3 protein is one row after TCRdb ran MiXCR on the multiplex PCR reads. The top ten clones hold more than 20% of a sample with approximately 400,000 distinct CDR3 sequences, 20% to 25% of them seen once.

V is TRBV9 and J is TRBJ2-5; 15 bases are a match to TRBD2. The sequence derives from a female donor with Graves disease. The sequencing used peripheral blood mononuclear cells (PBMCs), collected when the disease was refractory, from a patient treated with antithyroid drugs. The CDR3 DNA reads as TGTGCCAGCAGCGGAGGACTAGCGGGAGGGCCATGGGAGACCCAGTACTTC. Translating it yields CASSGGLAGGPWETQYF.